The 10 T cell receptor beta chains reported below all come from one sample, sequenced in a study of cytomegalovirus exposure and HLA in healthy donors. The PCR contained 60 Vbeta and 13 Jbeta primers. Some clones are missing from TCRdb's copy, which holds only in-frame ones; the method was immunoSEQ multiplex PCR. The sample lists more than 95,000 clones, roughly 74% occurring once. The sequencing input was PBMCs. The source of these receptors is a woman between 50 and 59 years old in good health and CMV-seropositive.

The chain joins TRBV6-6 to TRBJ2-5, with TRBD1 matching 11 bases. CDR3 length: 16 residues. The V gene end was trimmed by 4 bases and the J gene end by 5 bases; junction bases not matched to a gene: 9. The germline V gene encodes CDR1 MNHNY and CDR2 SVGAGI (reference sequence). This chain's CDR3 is CASSSSGQGVEETQYF. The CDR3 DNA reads TGTGCCAGCAGTTCATCGGGACAGGGGGTGGAGGAGACCCAGTACTTC.

The DNA of the CDR3 is TGTGCCAGCAGCGGTGCTAGCGGGGGGGCCTACGAGCAGTACTTC. The encoded protein is CASSGASGGAYEQYF. The rearrangement links TRBV7-2 to TRBJ2-7; TRBD2 agrees at 12 bases. Germline V gene sequence: CDR1 SGHTA, CDR2 FQGNSA. After removal of 5 bases from V and 2 bases from J, the junction contained 4 bases not matched to a gene. The CDR3 has 15 residues.

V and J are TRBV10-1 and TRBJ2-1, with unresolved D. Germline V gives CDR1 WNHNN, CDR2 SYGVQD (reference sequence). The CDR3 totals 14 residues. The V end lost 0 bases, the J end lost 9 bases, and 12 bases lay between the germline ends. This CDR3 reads CASSESTLLPEQFF. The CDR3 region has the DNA TGCGCCAGCAGTGAGTCGACACTTCTACCTGAGCAGTTCTTC.

The CDR3 sequence: CSVEIGTGEFYNEQFF. CDR3 coding DNA: TGCAGCGTTGAAATCGGGACAGGGGAGTTCTACAATGAGCAGTTCTTC. J is TRBJ2-1 and V is TRBV29-1; 10 nucleotides align to TRBD1. Germline-derived CDR1 and CDR2 are SQVTM and ANQGSEA. Trimming cost V 2 bases and J 3 bases; bases outside gene matches: 7. The length of the CDR3 is 16 residues.

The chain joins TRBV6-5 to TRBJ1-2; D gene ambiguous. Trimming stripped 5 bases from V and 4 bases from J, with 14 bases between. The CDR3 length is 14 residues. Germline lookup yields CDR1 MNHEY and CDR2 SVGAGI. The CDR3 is CASSRSTELYGYTF. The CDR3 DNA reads TGTGCCAGCAGTCGCAGTACAGAACTCTATGGCTACACCTTC.

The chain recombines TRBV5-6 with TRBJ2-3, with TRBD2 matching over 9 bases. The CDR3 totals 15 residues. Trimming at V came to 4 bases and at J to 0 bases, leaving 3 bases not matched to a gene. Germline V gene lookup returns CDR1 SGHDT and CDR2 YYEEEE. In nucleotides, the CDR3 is TGTGCCAGCAGCCGCGGGGGGGCTAGCACAGATACGCAGTATTTT. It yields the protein CASSRGGASTDTQYF.

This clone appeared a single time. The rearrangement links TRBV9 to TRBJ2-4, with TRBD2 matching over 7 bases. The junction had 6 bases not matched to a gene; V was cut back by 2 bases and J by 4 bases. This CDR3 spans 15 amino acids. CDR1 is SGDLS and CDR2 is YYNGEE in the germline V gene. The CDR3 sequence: CASSVMPGLKNIQYF. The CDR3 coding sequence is TGTGCCAGCAGCGTGATGCCGGGACTAAAAAACATTCAGTACTTC. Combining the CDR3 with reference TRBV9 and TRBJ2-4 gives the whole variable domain DSGVTQTPKHLITATGQRVTLRCSPRSGDLSVYWYQQSLDQGLQFLIQYYNGEERAKGNILERFSAQQFPDLHSELNLSSLELGDSALYFCASSVMPGLKNIQYFGAGTRLSVL.

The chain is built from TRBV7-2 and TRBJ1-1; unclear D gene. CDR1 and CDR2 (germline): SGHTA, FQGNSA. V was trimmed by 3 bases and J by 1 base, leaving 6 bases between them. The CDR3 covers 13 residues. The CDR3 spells CASSFTSNTEAFF. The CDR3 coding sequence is TGTGCCAGCAGCTTTACATCGAACACTGAAGCTTTCTTT.

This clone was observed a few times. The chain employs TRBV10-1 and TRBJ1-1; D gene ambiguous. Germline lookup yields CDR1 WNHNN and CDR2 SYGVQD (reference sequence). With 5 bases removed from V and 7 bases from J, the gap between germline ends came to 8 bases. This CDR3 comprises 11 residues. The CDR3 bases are TGCGCCAGCAGTCTCGGGGATGAAGCTTTCTTT. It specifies CASSLGDEAFF.

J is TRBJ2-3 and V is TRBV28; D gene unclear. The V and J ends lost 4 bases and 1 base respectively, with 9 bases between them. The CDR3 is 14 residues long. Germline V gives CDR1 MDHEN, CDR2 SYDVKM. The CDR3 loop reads CASSSLIGTDTQYF. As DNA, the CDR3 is TGTGCCAGCAGTTCCCTAATAGGCACAGATACGCAGTATTTT.